By share of the sample, the clone carrying this T cell receptor beta chain is medium-sized (0.01 to 0.1%). Its specificity is not known. The PCR employed 60 Vbeta primers together with 13 Jbeta primers. In the authors' workflow: Unique TCR beta chains numbered about 80 million in a later analysis, with roughly 11 million shared. This table comes from immunoSEQ multiplex PCR, and its TCRdb copy is limited to in-frame clones, with some not included. V and J calls and clone size are copied from that table; D and trimming were computed from the DNA. There are 45,000 to 60,000 clones in the sample; around 74% occur only once, and about 6% lies in the top ten. These data are taken from a study of cytomegalovirus exposure and HLA in healthy donors. With V trimmed by 5 bases and J by 4 bases, 8 bases remained unmatched. CDR1 and CDR2 (germline): SGHAT, FQDESV (reference sequence). The CDR3 is 14 amino acids.

Donors were ostensibly healthy at sampling, although undocumented immune exposures were probable. Broader study findings: In a later analysis, HLA-C alleles had the fewest associated TCRs, DRB1 alleles the most. According to the study, some 160 TCR beta chains were cytomegalovirus-associated.

The material sequenced was PBMCs. This TCR was sampled from a man aged 25 to 45 in good health and CMV-seronegative. V usage is TRBV11-1 and J usage is TRBJ2-7, with TRBD2 matching 7 bases. Here the CDR3 reads CASSVSSGYYEQYF. CDR3 nucleotide sequence: TGTGCCAGCAGCGTCTCTAGCGGATATTACGAGCAGTACTTC. Drawing the rest from reference TRBV11-1 and TRBJ2-7, the complete variable domain is EAEVAQSPRYKITEKSQAVAFWCDPISGHATLYWYRQILGQGPELLVQFQDESVVDDSQLPKDRFSAERLKGVDSTLKIQPAELGDSAMYLCASSVSSGYYEQYFGPGTRLTVT.